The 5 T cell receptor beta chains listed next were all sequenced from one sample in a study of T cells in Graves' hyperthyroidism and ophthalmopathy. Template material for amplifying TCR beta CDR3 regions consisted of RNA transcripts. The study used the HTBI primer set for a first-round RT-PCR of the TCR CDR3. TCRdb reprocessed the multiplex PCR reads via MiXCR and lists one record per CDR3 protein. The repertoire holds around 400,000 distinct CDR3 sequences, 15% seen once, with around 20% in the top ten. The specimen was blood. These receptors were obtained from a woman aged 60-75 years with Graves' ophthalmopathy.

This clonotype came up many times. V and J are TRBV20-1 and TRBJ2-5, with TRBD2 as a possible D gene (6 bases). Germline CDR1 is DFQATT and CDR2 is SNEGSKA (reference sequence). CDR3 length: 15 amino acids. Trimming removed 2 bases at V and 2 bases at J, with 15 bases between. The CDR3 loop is CSARSGGDVQETQYF. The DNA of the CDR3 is TGCAGTGCTAGAAGCGGAGGGGACGTGCAAGAGACCCAGTACTTC.

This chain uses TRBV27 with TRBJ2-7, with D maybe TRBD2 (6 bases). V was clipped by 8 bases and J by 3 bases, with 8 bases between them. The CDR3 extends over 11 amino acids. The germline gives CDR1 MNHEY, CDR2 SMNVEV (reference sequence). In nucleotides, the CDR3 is TGTGCCAGCTGTAGCGGCTACGAGCAGTACTTC. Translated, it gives CASCSGYEQYF.

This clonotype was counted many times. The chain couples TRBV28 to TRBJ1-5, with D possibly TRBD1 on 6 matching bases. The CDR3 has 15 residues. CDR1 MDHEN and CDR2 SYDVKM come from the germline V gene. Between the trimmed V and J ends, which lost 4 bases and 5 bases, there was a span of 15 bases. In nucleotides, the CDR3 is TGTGCCAGCAGTTCCCCGGGACAACATTATCAGCCCCAGCATTTT. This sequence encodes CASSSPGQHYQPQHF.

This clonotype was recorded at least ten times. The CDR3 nucleotides read TGTGCCAGCAGCTTAATGGGACAGAATAATCAGCCCCAGCATTTT. As protein: CASSLMGQNNQPQHF. The chain is built from TRBV7-2 and TRBJ1-5, with 7 bases identical to TRBD1. The V gene's germline CDR1 is SGHTA and CDR2 FQGNSA. Losses at the gene ends were 2 bases for V and 4 bases for J; bases not matched to a gene: 5. The CDR3 spans 15 residues.

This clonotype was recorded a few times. For the CDR3, the DNA is TGTGCCAGCAGCTTAGCCGGGGACGGTAACTATGGCTACACCTTC. Protein: CASSLAGDGNYGYTF. The chain employs TRBV11-2 and TRBJ1-2; D is possibly TRBD1 (5 bases). Germline assignment: CDR1 SGHAT and CDR2 FQNNGV. Trimming removed 1 base from V and 1 base from J, with 10 bases in between. The CDR3 has 15 residues.